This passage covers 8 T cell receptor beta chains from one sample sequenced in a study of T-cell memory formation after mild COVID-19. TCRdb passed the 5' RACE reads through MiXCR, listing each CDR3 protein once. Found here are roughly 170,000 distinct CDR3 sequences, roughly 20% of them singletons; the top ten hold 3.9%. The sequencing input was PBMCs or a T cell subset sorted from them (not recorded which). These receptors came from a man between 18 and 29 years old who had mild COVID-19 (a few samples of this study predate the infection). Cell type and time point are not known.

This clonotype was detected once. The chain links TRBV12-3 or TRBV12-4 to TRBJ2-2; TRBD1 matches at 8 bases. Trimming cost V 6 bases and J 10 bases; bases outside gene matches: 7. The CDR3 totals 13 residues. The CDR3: CASRRQGPEELFF. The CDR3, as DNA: TGTGCCAGCAGACGACAGGGGCCCGAGGAGCTGTTTTTT.

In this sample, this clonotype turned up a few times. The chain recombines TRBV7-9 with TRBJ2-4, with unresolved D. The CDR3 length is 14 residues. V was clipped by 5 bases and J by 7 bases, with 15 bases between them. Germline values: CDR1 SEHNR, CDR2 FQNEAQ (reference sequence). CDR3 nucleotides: TGTGCCAGCAGCGAGACGGCAGCAACGAACATTCAGTACTTC. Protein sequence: CASSETAATNIQYF. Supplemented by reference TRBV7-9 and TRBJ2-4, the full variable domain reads DTGVSQNPRHKITKRGQNVTFRCDPISEHNRLYWYRQTLGQGPEFLTYFQNEAQLEKSRLLSDRFSAERPKGSFSTLEIQRTEQGDSAMYLCASSETAATNIQYFGAGTRLSVL.

CDR3 sequence reads: CASSNRVANYGYTF. CDR3 in DNA: TGTGCCAGCAGCAACAGGGTCGCTAACTATGGCTACACCTTC. The gene calls are TRBV6-7 and TRBJ1-2, with D perhaps matching TRBD1 (6 bases). TRBV6-7 is reported as an ORF; its role is uncertain. This CDR3 comprises 14 residues. The V gene lost 6 bases and the J gene lost 0 bases, with 11 bases spanning the gap.

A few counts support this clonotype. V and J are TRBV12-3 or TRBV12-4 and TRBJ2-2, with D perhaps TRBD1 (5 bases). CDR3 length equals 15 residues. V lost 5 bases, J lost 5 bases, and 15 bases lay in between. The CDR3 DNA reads TGTGCCAGCAGTATAAGACCCGCAGGGACCGGGGAGCTGTTTTTT. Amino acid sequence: CASSIRPAGTGELFF.

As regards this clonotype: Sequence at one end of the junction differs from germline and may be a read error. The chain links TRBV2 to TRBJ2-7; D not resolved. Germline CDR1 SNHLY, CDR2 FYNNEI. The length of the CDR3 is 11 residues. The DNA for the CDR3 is TGTGCCAGCAACGCACGGGCTCCCTTGGACTTC. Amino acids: CASNARAPLDF.

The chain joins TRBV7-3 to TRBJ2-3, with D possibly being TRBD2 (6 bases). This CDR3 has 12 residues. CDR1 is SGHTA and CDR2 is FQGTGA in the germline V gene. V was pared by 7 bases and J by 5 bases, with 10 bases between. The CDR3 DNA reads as TGTGCCAGCATCGACGGGGGAGATACGCAGTATTTT. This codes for CASIDGGDTQYF.

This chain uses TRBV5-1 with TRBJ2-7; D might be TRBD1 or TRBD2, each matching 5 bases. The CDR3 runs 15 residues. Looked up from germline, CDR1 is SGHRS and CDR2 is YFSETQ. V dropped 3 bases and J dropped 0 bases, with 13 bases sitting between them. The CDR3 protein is CASSWDGSSSYEQYV. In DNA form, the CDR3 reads TGCGCCAGCAGCTGGGACGGATCTAGCTCCTACGAGCAGTACGTC.

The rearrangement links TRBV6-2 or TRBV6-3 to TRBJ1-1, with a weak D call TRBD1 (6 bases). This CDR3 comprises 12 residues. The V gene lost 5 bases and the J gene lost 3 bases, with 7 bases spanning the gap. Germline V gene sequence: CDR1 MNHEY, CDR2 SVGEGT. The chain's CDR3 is CASSQGYTEAFF. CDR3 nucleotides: TGTGCCAGCAGTCAGGGGTACACTGAAGCTTTCTTT.